This TCR beta chain originates from a study of cytomegalovirus exposure and HLA in healthy donors. Study-level results: It is likely that the observed cluster of highly shared sequence variants was a sequencing artifact. With DRB1 most and HLA-C fewest, TCR association rates differed between HLA loci in a later analysis.

The length of the CDR3 is 11 residues. V was cut by 8 bases and J by 4 bases, with 8 bases left in between. Germline V gene lookup returns CDR1 SNHLY and CDR2 FYNNEI. 60 Vbeta and 13 Jbeta primers were used in PCR. Clones were read by immunoSEQ multiplex PCR, and TCRdb kept only the in-frame ones, dropping some. The sample yields over 100,000 clones, about 61% seen once. Concerning this clone itself: Its antigen is still unknown.

This receptor was identified in a woman in her thirties in good health and CMV-seronegative. This chain joins TRBV2 and TRBJ2-5; the D gene is possibly TRBD2 (5 bases). Sequenced sample: PBMCs. The CDR3 here is CASSGLETQYF. CDR3 in DNA: TGTGCCAGCTCCGGACTAGAGACCCAGTACTTC.